This record looks at one T cell receptor beta chain sequence and its context. Its specificity is not known. Other DNA sequences in the sample encode the same CDR3. Naive CD8 isolation took CD45RO-negative cells positively selected for CCR7 and excluded terminally differentiated effector memory CD45RA+ cells. Donors comprised only Caucasian adults living in Nashville, Tennessee. Trimming at V came to 0 bases and at J to 3 bases, leaving 6 bases not matched to a gene. CDR3 length: 16 residues. CDR1 MNHEY and CDR2 SMNVEV come from the germline V gene (reference sequence). The protocol was immunoSEQ multiplex PCR, while the TCRdb copy is restricted to in-frame clones and leaves out a portion. The sample records millions of clones, about 95% being singletons. This record belongs to a study of shared clonotypes between healthy human individuals. About the study: A few men and a couple of women, aged 18 to 49, were donors. The study, taken as a whole, reports: The study drew on few donors, limiting represented genetic and exposure-history diversity.

This chain joins TRBV27 and TRBJ1-2; 8 positions agree with TRBD1. The clonotype comes from a young man in good health. Sequencing was performed on naive CD8+ T cells sorted from blood. CDR3 sequence (DNA): TGTGCCAGCAGTTTATCACCCGGGACAGGACACTATGGCTACACCTTC. Its translation is CASSLSPGTGHYGYTF.